The 6 T cell receptor beta chains below all came from one sample that was sequenced in a study of T cell clones after liver transplantation. Sequencing used immunoSEQ multiplex PCR; TCRdb keeps in-frame clones, though not all of them. This table has about 99,000 clones, 80% to 90% appearing once. This material consisted of CD4+ T cells from blood, taken approximately 50 months after liver transplant. All receptors derive from a human patient who received a liver transplant. The graft donor may have given rise to some T cells.

The chain employs TRBV7-6 and TRBJ2-1; D tentatively reads TRBD1 or TRBD2 (5 bases each). The CDR3 extends over 20 amino acids. The V end was cut by 0 bases, the J end by 5 bases, with 26 bases between. The germline V gene encodes CDR1 SGHVS and CDR2 FNYEAQ. The CDR3 sequence is CASSLATGNRPLSSNNEQFF. CDR3 nucleotide sequence: TGTGCCAGCAGCTTAGCGACGGGAAACAGGCCCTTGAGTTCGAACAATGAGCAGTTCTTC.

This clone has just one count. The chain is built from TRBV5-1 and TRBJ2-1; TRBD2 agrees at 10 bases. Trimming removed 4 bases from V and 2 bases from J; junction bases left unmatched: 6. CDR1 is SGHRS, CDR2 YFSETQ, per germline. The CDR3 sequence is 16 residues long. CDR3: CASSITSGTTYNEQFF. Written as DNA, the CDR3 is TGCGCCAGCAGCATAACTAGCGGGACCACCTACAATGAGCAGTTCTTC. The variable domain in full, with the rest retrieved from reference TRBV5-1 and TRBJ2-1, is KAGVTQTPRYLIKTRGQQVTLSCSPISGHRSVSWYQQTPGQGLQFLFEYFSETQRNKGNFPGRFSGRQFSNSRSEMNVSTLELGDSALYLCASSITSGTTYNEQFFGPGTRLTVL.

This clone has more than one count but fewer than ten. The J gene is TRBJ2-3, the V gene TRBV4-3; no firm D call. CDR1 and CDR2 from the germline V gene are LGHNA and YSLEER. Trimming removed 0 bases from V and 0 bases from J, with 7 bases in between. This CDR3 spans 15 amino acids. CDR3 sequence reads: CASSQEPDSTDTQYF. The CDR3 DNA sequence: TGCGCCAGCAGCCAAGAACCGGACAGCACAGATACGCAGTATTTT.

J is TRBJ1-4 and V is TRBV30, with 12 bases fitting TRBD1. J was trimmed by 13 bases and V by 2 bases; bases with no gene match: 8. The CDR3 contains 14 residues. CDR1 is GTSNPN and CDR2 is SVGIG in the germline V gene (reference sequence). The CDR3 DNA reads as TGTGCCTGGAGTCAACCGGGACAGGGGGCAAGACTGTTTTTT. Translating it yields CAWSQPGQGARLFF.

This sequence joins TRBV7-9 and TRBJ2-7, with 7 bases identical to TRBD1. The V gene end was trimmed by 3 bases and the J gene end by 1 base; junction bases not matched to a gene: 9. Germline values: CDR1 SEHNR, CDR2 FQNEAQ (reference sequence). The CDR3 loop spans 16 amino acids. The CDR3 loop is CASSLRSGTVSYEQYF. CDR3 nucleotide sequence: TGTGCCAGCAGCTTGAGATCCGGGACAGTATCCTACGAGCAGTACTTC.

Notes on this clone: The sample contains more than one DNA sequence encoding this CDR3. J is TRBJ2-7 and V is TRBV5-4; 7 nucleotides align to TRBD1. Germline CDR1 is SGHNT and CDR2 is YYREEE (reference sequence). Germline trimming cut 0 bases from V and 1 base from J; bases unmatched to any gene: 4. CDR3 length: 15 amino acids. CDR3 bases: TGTGCCAGCAGCTTGGGGGCAGGGGGTTCCTACGAGCAGTACTTC. As protein: CASSLGAGGSYEQYF.